This TCR beta chain was sequenced during a study of shared clonotypes between healthy human individuals (dated by TCRdb to between 2020 and 2021). Regarding the complete study: The cohort comprised a couple of women and three men aged 18 to 49 years. To increase sequencing depth and limit assay-specific biases, TCR repertoire library preparation and sequencing were carried out by different laboratories using diverse techniques. Blood TCR repertoires of a handful of healthy adults were deeply sequenced to estimate repertoire size and the extent of clonotype sharing between individuals. Each donor's leukapheresis produced roughly between roughly 0.85 and 9.5 billion PBMCs.

The CDR3 spans 16 residues, from the cysteine through the phenylalanine. Only the CDR3 part of the read is kept: 48 bases, read in frame from the first base. Donors were healthy HIV-negative adults with no recently reported acute infections or vaccinations. Every donor was a Caucasian adult residing in Nashville, Tennessee, USA. For unsorted samples, 96 million or so PBMCs were counted, and genomic DNA was extracted using the QIAamp DNA Blood Mini kit. Blood was collected by leukapheresis, and PBMCs were isolated by Ficoll-Histopaque density gradient centrifugation and then cryopreserved in liquid nitrogen vapor phase. The study at large found these results: Pairwise subsampling indicated that sequencing depth was expected to affect the degree of clonotype sharing among donors. The small number of donors limited the genetic and exposure-history diversity represented. Sampling was limited to blood, and TCR repertoires in tissue likely differ from TCR repertoires in blood.

TCR CDR3 regions were amplified from genomic DNA by multiplex PCR using the deep immunoSEQ assay. For each cell subset, the extracted genomic DNA was distributed evenly across all wells of several immunoSEQ 96-well plates, and each plate served as one replicate. For unsorted PBMC, each replicate PCR was loaded with approximately 300 ng genomic DNA, equivalent to roughly 33,000 T cell genomes. Ten immunoSEQ deep assay plates were used to sequence the unsorted PBMC genomic DNA. Purified libraries were measured with a Qubit 3.0 fluorometer, size-checked on a Bioanalyzer 2100, and measured again with the KAPA Library Quantification kit. Every immunoSEQ 96-well plate was sequenced on a separate single-read 150-cycle Illumina NextSeq 550 flow cell. From the authors' description of their analysis: Because the immunoSEQ output held only junctional sequences and lacked quality scores, the filtering could not match the filtering applied to full-length reads. To assign V/J genes and CDR3, sequences were annotated against IMGT germline references using PyIR, a Python wrapper for IgBLAST v1.9. Any read was removed if the V/J assignment was weak (E-value above 1e-6), the CDR3 was missing, or the read contained stop codons, out-of-frame junctions, or ambiguous translated residues. V3J clonotypes were defined as sequences sharing the same inferred V gene, J gene, and CDR3 amino acid sequence. Percentage overlap between repertoires was computed as shared unique clonotypes divided by the size of the smaller repertoire. RTK rarefaction, the Chao1 estimator, and Recon v2.1 estimates of unobserved clonotypes were used to assess repertoire richness. Entries here come from immuneACCESS through TCRdb and include only in-frame sequences with V and J called. Some clones fail to appear in such tables; in the studies checked, an unresolved V gene covers under half of the shortfall, and the cause of the remainder is unknown. The V and J calls and the clone size are those of that table, but D and trimming were determined from the DNA. The sample table contains about 510,000 clones; only one count was recorded for roughly 85% of them. 12% of the sample rests with the top ten.

About this clone: Its antigen specificity is not known. No qualities accompany the bases; no much larger clone lies one base away.

This receptor was obtained from a woman in her forties in good health. Some clones in this sample may be carry-over from other donors' samples. What was sequenced was PBMCs. Recombination joined TRBV21-1 with TRBJ2-7; TRBD2 reflects the table's D call only, with no check against the DNA. TRBV21-1 is an annotated pseudogene. At the DNA level, the sequence is TGTGCCAGCAGCCCCCTAGAGAGCGGGCGCCCCTACGAGCAGTACTTC. Translation gives CASSPLESGRPYEQYF.